Following are 4 T cell receptor beta chains from one sample sequenced in a study of identical twins. TCRdb fed the 5' RACE reads into MiXCR, producing one record per CDR3 protein. Among around 650,000 distinct CDR3 sequences, roughly 7.1% were seen once, and the ten largest hold roughly 1.5%. A further study also used this sample, focusing on yellow fever vaccine responses in identical twins.

The sequencing input was PBMCs. Receptor source: a woman aged 18-35 years in good health.

This clonotype was seen a handful of times. This rearrangement joins TRBV5-4 to TRBJ1-2, with 9 bases lining up with TRBD1. Germline V CDR1 and CDR2: SGHNT, YYREEE (reference sequence). Unmatched junction bases numbered 5, after V lost 4 bases and J lost 1 base. CDR3 length equals 15 residues. DNA of the CDR3: TGTGCCAGCAGCAAGGGACAGGGCGTTAACTATGGCTACACCTTC. Translated: CASSKGQGVNYGYTF.

This clonotype was counted many times. The chain carries TRBV15 and TRBJ1-1; no reliable D call. CDR3 length: 16 amino acids. The germline V gene has CDR1 LNHNV and CDR2 YYDKDF (reference sequence). Trimming took off 0 bases at V and 0 bases at J, with 11 bases between the two ends. DNA of the CDR3: TGTGCCACCAGCAGAGATTATGGGTCCCTGAACACTGAAGCTTTCTTT. It codes for CATSRDYGSLNTEAFF.

The table lists this clonotype with many counts. This chain links TRBV5-1 with TRBJ2-1, with 8 bases fitting TRBD2. The CDR3 contains 13 residues. The trim removed 3 bases at V and 9 bases at J, leaving 5 bases unmatched. Germline V CDR1 and CDR2: SGHRS, YFSETQ. For the CDR3, the DNA is TGCGCCAGCAGCTCCGGGACTAGGGGTGAGCAGTTCTTC. Its translation: CASSSGTRGEQFF.

This clonotype occurred a few times. V gene TRBV5-5 combines with J gene TRBJ2-1; 12 positions agree with TRBD2. The germline CDR1 and CDR2 sequences are SGHKS and YYEKEE (reference sequence). CDR3 size: 15 residues. J gave up 9 bases and V 0 bases, and 4 bases lay outside the gene matches. CDR3 protein: CASSLAASGRGEQFF. The CDR3 DNA sequence: TGTGCCAGCAGCTTGGCAGCTAGCGGGAGGGGTGAGCAGTTCTTC.